One and the same sample provided the 27 T cell receptor beta chains below, sequenced in a study of CD8 T cells in ankylosing spondylitis. In TCRdb, the 5' RACE reads were re-called with MiXCR into one record per CDR3 protein. The data show 200,000 to 250,000 distinct CDR3 sequences, about 10% seen once. Input material: blood, either unsorted or a sorted T cell fraction (not recorded which). The receptors were gathered from a male donor with ankylosing spondylitis or in good health (not recorded which).

This clonotype was observed at least ten times. This rearrangement joins TRBV20-1 to TRBJ2-3; tentative D call: TRBD2 (6 bases). CDR1 and CDR2 (germline): DFQATT, SNEGSKA (reference sequence). V was shortened by 6 bases and J by 1 base, with 20 bases between the two germline ends. This CDR3 comprises 16 residues. CDR3 loop: CSAYLRDSTCTDTQYF. CDR3 bases: TGCAGTGCCTACCTCCGGGACTCCACGTGCACAGATACGCAGTATTTT.

This clonotype was recorded at least ten times. The rearrangement links TRBV4-2 to TRBJ2-2; D assignment may be TRBD1 or TRBD2 (6 bases each). This CDR3 has 15 amino acids. CDR1 and CDR2 from the germline V gene are LGHNA and YNFKEQ. The V end was cut by 0 bases, the J end by 3 bases, with 8 bases between. The CDR3: CASSQDRGDTGELFF. In nucleotides, the CDR3 is TGTGCCAGCAGCCAAGATAGGGGGGACACCGGGGAGCTGTTTTTT.

This clonotype was seen only a few times. The V and J genes are TRBV13 and TRBJ2-5; TRBD2 matches 11 bases. From germline, CDR1 is PRHDT and CDR2 FYEKMQ (reference sequence). This CDR3 is 18 amino acids long. After removal of 3 bases from V and 5 bases from J, the junction contained 14 bases not matched to a gene. This CDR3 is CASSLLPVAGGLDETQYF. The CDR3 region has the DNA TGTGCCAGCAGCTTGCTGCCTGTAGCGGGGGGGCTGGATGAGACCCAGTACTTC.

Only a few counts were recorded for this clonotype. This chain joins TRBV18 and TRBJ2-1; tentatively, D is TRBD1 (6 bases). Trimming pared 2 bases from V and 8 bases from J, leaving 10 bases between. CDR3 length: 13 residues. Germline-derived CDR1 and CDR2 are KGHSH and LQKENI. The CDR3 DNA reads as TGTGCCAGCTCACCAAAGGGGGAATATGAGCAGTTCTTC. Translated: CASSPKGEYEQFF. Looking up the rest from reference TRBV18 and TRBJ2-1 gives the full variable domain: NAGVMQNPRHLVRRRGQEARLRCSPMKGHSHVYWYRQLPEEGLKFMVYLQKENIIDESGMPKERFSAEFPKEGPSILRIQQVVRGDSAAYFCASSPKGEYEQFFGPGTRLTVL.

This clonotype was detected many times. The chain is built from TRBV20-1 and TRBJ1-1; 12 bases match TRBD1. Losses at the gene ends were 0 bases for V and 4 bases for J; bases not matched to a gene: 3. The CDR3 sequence is 15 residues long. Per germline, CDR1 DFQATT and CDR2 SNEGSKA (reference sequence). The CDR3 reads CSARDGTGGGTEAFF. As DNA, the CDR3 is TGCAGTGCTAGAGACGGGACAGGGGGCGGCACTGAAGCTTTCTTT.

This clonotype was recorded many times. V usage is TRBV7-2 and J usage is TRBJ1-3; weak D call: TRBD1 (5 bases). Germline loops: CDR1 SGHTA, CDR2 FQGNSA. The germline V and J ends were trimmed by 5 bases and 2 bases, with 10 bases remaining between them. The CDR3 contains 14 residues. The CDR3: CASSTEGTGNTIYF. The CDR3, as DNA: TGTGCCAGCAGCACAGAGGGGACTGGAAACACCATATATTTT.

This clonotype was recorded a few times. V usage is TRBV5-1 and J usage is TRBJ2-2; D possibly corresponds to TRBD2 (6 bases). Trimming pared 0 bases from V and 4 bases from J, leaving 13 bases between. The germline V gene encodes CDR1 SGHRS and CDR2 YFSETQ. The CDR3 contains 16 residues. CDR3 sequence reads: CASSLAVGGGTGELFF. DNA of the CDR3: TGCGCCAGCAGCTTGGCCGTCGGGGGAGGCACCGGGGAGCTGTTTTTT.

This clonotype was found many times. The gene calls are TRBV12-3 or TRBV12-4 and TRBJ2-7; 9 nucleotides line up with TRBD1. The CDR3 length is 15 residues. V lost 3 bases, J lost 6 bases, and 9 bases stayed unmatched. CDR3 nucleotide sequence: TGTGCCAGCAGTTTTCCGGGACAGGGCCCCCGCGAGCAGTACTTC. It is translated as CASSFPGQGPREQYF.

This clonotype was detected ten times or more. The chain links TRBV20-1 to TRBJ2-5, with 8 bases identical to TRBD2. Germline lookup yields CDR1 DFQATT and CDR2 SNEGSKA (reference sequence). There are 14 residues in the CDR3. The V gene end was trimmed by 2 bases and the J gene end by 1 base; junction bases not matched to a gene: 3. This chain's CDR3 is CSARLAGAQETQYF. DNA of the CDR3: TGCAGTGCTAGACTAGCGGGTGCCCAAGAGACCCAGTACTTC.

This clonotype has ten or more counts. The V and J genes are TRBV11-2 and TRBJ2-1, with 7 bases that match TRBD1. The trim removed 5 bases at V and 4 bases at J, leaving 2 bases unmatched. There are 13 residues in the CDR3. Germline V CDR1 and CDR2: SGHAT, FQNNGV. The CDR3 bases are TGTGCCAGCAGCCCGGACAGGTACAATGAGCAGTTCTTC. This translates into CASSPDRYNEQFF.

In this sample, this clonotype turned up many times. V and J are TRBV10-3 and TRBJ1-4; maybe TRBD1 (5 bases). This CDR3 is built from 15 residues. The V end lost 4 bases, the J end lost 1 base, and 10 bases lay between the germline ends. CDR1 and CDR2 from the germline V gene are ENHRY and SYGVKD. This CDR3 is CAISARGETNEKLFF. CDR3 nucleotides: TGTGCCATCAGTGCTCGAGGGGAAACTAATGAAAAACTGTTTTTT.

This clonotype was detected many times. This sequence joins TRBV30 and TRBJ1-2; D unclear. Per the germline V gene, CDR1 is GTSNPN and CDR2 is SVGIG (reference sequence). V was shortened by 5 bases and J by 0 bases, with 1 base between the two germline ends. The CDR3 length is 10 residues. CDR3 bases: TGTGCCTGGTCTAACTATGGCTACACCTTC. Protein sequence: CAWSNYGYTF.

This clonotype occurred many times. This chain uses TRBV6-5 with TRBJ2-4; a possible D gene is TRBD2 (5 bases). V was trimmed by 7 bases and J by 2 bases, leaving 12 bases between them. This CDR3 has 14 amino acids. The germline V gene encodes CDR1 MNHEY and CDR2 SVGAGI. The CDR3 region has the DNA TGTGCCAGCATACTTGAGGACTCCAAAAACATTCAGTACTTC. Translated: CASILEDSKNIQYF.

The table lists this clonotype with many counts. V usage is TRBV2 and J usage is TRBJ2-1; D gene ambiguous. Trimming pared 1 base from V and 7 bases from J, leaving 2 bases between. The germline V gene encodes CDR1 SNHLY and CDR2 FYNNEI. CDR3 size: 11 residues. In nucleotides, the CDR3 is TGTGCCAGCAGTGAAGATAATGAGCAGTTCTTC. This codes for CASSEDNEQFF.

This clonotype showed up many times. The rearrangement links TRBV5-1 to TRBJ2-7; D might be TRBD1 (6 bases). CDR3 length: 15 residues. CDR1 is SGHRS, CDR2 YFSETQ, per germline. V was trimmed by 4 bases and J by 0 bases, leaving 14 bases between them. Here the CDR3 reads CASSPGQTFSYEQYF. The CDR3 bases are TGCGCCAGCAGCCCCGGACAGACATTCTCCTACGAGCAGTACTTC.

This clonotype occurred many times. The chain couples TRBV14 to TRBJ2-1; possible D gene TRBD2, 6 bases. CDR1 is SGHDN and CDR2 is FVKESK in the germline V gene. Trimming took off 1 base at V and 10 bases at J, with 14 bases between the two ends. CDR3 length: 14 amino acids. The CDR3 is CASSQGSVAGEQFF. The DNA of the CDR3 is TGTGCCAGCAGCCAAGGTTCGGTCGCGGGAGAGCAGTTCTTC.

The sample holds many counts of this clonotype. The chain joins TRBV7-2 to TRBJ2-7; tentatively, D is TRBD1 (5 bases). The CDR3 consists of 13 residues. Germline V gives CDR1 SGHTA, CDR2 FQGNSA. The V gene lost 5 bases and the J gene lost 4 bases, with 12 bases spanning the gap. As DNA, the CDR3 is TGTGCCAGCAGCAGCAGGGTGAGATACGAGCAGTACTTC. Translation gives CASSSRVRYEQYF.

This clonotype was detected many times. V usage is TRBV20-1 and J usage is TRBJ1-5; no clear D gene. Germline loops: CDR1 DFQATT, CDR2 SNEGSKA (reference sequence). The CDR3 runs to 17 residues. V lost 3 bases and J lost 1, with 19 bases in between. CDR3 residues: CSASPAGRGGSNQPQHF. CDR3 nucleotide sequence: TGCAGTGCTAGTCCCGCAGGTCGGGGAGGAAGCAATCAGCCCCAGCATTTT.

This clonotype showed up many times. The chain is built from TRBV30 and TRBJ2-2; D gene unclear. Germline V gives CDR1 GTSNPN, CDR2 SVGIG (reference sequence). CDR3 size: 13 residues. V shed 2 bases and J shed 4 bases, with 8 bases lying between them. CDR3 loop: CAWSTYRTGELFF. CDR3 coding DNA: TGTGCCTGGAGTACTTACCGCACCGGGGAGCTGTTTTTT.

This clonotype was detected a few times. The chain links TRBV20-1 to TRBJ2-5; D possibly matches TRBD1 or TRBD2 (5 bases each). Between the trimmed V and J ends, which lost 1 base and 3 bases, there was a span of 15 bases. The CDR3 has 15 residues. The germline gives CDR1 DFQATT, CDR2 SNEGSKA (reference sequence). CDR3 residues: CSARVPGTRKETQYF. The CDR3 DNA reads as TGCAGTGCTAGAGTTCCCGGGACCAGAAAAGAGACCCAGTACTTC.

This clonotype was picked up many times. V gene TRBV2 combines with J gene TRBJ2-5, with 8 bases lining up with TRBD2. The CDR3 loop spans 13 amino acids. From germline, CDR1 is SNHLY and CDR2 FYNNEI. Trimming removed 4 bases from V and 6 bases from J; junction bases left unmatched: 4. The CDR3 DNA reads as TGTGCCAGCAGTGGTAGTAGCGGGAAGACCCAGTACTTC. Translating gives CASSGSSGKTQYF.

This clonotype was picked up many times. The chain combines TRBV20-1 with TRBJ2-3, with D unclear. CDR1 and CDR2 (germline): DFQATT, SNEGSKA (reference sequence). This CDR3 comprises 16 residues. V lost 2 bases and J 0 bases, leaving 15 bases between the germline ends. The CDR3 sequence: CSARLGRSISTDTQYF. The DNA of the CDR3 is TGCAGTGCTAGACTTGGACGCTCAATTAGCACAGATACGCAGTATTTT.

The chain couples TRBV7-2 to TRBJ2-3, with 8 bases that match TRBD2. The germline V gene has CDR1 SGHTA and CDR2 FQGNSA. V shed 5 bases and J 5 bases; nucleotides not matched to a gene: 12. This CDR3 is 16 amino acids long. The CDR3: CASSADRGGGRDTQYF. The CDR3 nucleotides read TGTGCCAGCAGCGCAGATCGGGGGGGAGGAAGAGATACGCAGTATTTT. Supplemented by reference TRBV7-2 and TRBJ2-3, the full variable domain reads GAGVSQSPSNKVTEKGKDVELRCDPISGHTALYWYRQSLGQGLEFLIYFQGNSAPDKSGLPSDRFSAERTGGSVSTLTIQRTQQEDSAVYLCASSADRGGGRDTQYFGPGTRLTVL.

This clonotype was recorded at least ten times. The V gene is TRBV11-2, the J gene TRBJ1-2, with 11 bases fitting TRBD1. Unmatched junction bases numbered 4, after V lost 4 bases and J lost 3 bases. The CDR3 loop spans 15 amino acids. Germline CDR1 reads SGHAT; CDR2 reads FQNNGV. In DNA, the CDR3 is TGTGCCAGCAGCTGGGGGACAGGGGGAGACTATGGCTACACCTTC. It yields the protein CASSWGTGGDYGYTF.

In its sample, this clonotype was seen a few times. The V and J genes are TRBV12-3 or TRBV12-4 and TRBJ1-2; D uncertain. V was cut by 6 bases and J by 2 bases, with 10 bases left in between. The CDR3 runs to 13 residues. The CDR3 DNA reads TGTGCCAGCAGCCCCCTTCGGAACTATGGCTACACCTTC. Its translation is CASSPLRNYGYTF.

The rearrangement uses TRBV20-1 and TRBJ2-3, with a tentative D call TRBD2 (7 bases). V shed 1 base and J shed 3 bases, with 20 bases lying between them. The CDR3 totals 17 residues. Germline CDR1 reads DFQATT; CDR2 reads SNEGSKA (reference sequence). DNA of the CDR3: TGCAGTGCTAGAGCCCCGGGGGCGGGGGCCTCAACAGATACGCAGTATTTT. It is translated as CSARAPGAGASTDTQYF.

This clonotype was recorded at least ten times. The chain links TRBV29-1 to TRBJ1-1, with D maybe TRBD1 (6 bases). The CDR3 covers 13 residues. The germline CDR1 and CDR2 sequences are SQVTM and ANQGSEA. Trimming removed 5 bases from V and 0 bases from J, with 10 bases in between. The CDR3 nucleotides read TGCAGCGTTACAACAGGGATGAACACTGAAGCTTTCTTT. It translates to CSVTTGMNTEAFF.